The 24 T cell receptor beta chains reported below all come from one sample, sequenced in a study of shared clonotypes between healthy human individuals. Terminally differentiated effector memory CD45RA+ cells were excluded from the naive CD8 cells, which were CD45RO-negative and positively selected for CCR7. Here immunoSEQ multiplex PCR was the method, and the copy in TCRdb shows in-frame clones only, minus some. Among around 2,000,000 clones listed, under 95% were seen once. The sequenced sample was naive CD8+ T cells from PBMCs. The receptors shown here come from a man aged 18 to 29 in good health. Some clones in this sample may be carry-over from other donors' samples.

This chain uses TRBV10-3 with TRBJ2-1; 8 nucleotides match TRBD2. Germline V gene lookup returns CDR1 ENHRY and CDR2 SYGVKD. Unmatched junction bases numbered 10, after V lost 4 bases and J lost 8 bases. CDR3 size: 15 residues. CDR3 nucleotide sequence: TGTGCCATCAGTGTCTCCTCGGGAGGGTACCATGAGCAGTTCTTC. Amino acids: CAISVSSGGYHEQFF.

V gene TRBV5-1 combines with J gene TRBJ2-5; D is unclear. Judging by the DNA end, TRBJ2-7 fits better; the J call may be wrong. There are 12 residues in the CDR3. The V gene's germline CDR1 is SGHRS and CDR2 YFSETQ. The CDR3 spells CASSSGPYEQYF. Here the CDR3 DNA reads TGCGCCAGCAGCTCCGGGCCTTACGAGCAGTACTTC.

The chain links TRBV9 to TRBJ2-1, with no clear D. V was pared by 1 base and J by 7 bases, with 15 bases between. Germline V CDR1 and CDR2: SGDLS, YYNGEE. The CDR3 extends over 15 amino acids. CDR3 in DNA: TGTGCCAGCAGCGTATCGGGTGGTGTGGTAAATGAGCAGTTCTTC. Translation: CASSVSGGVVNEQFF.

The rearrangement links TRBV27 to TRBJ2-2; TRBD1 matches 7 bases. Germline loops: CDR1 MNHEY, CDR2 SMNVEV (reference sequence). With 6 bases clipped from V and 7 bases from J, the junction kept 8 bases outside the gene matches. This CDR3 is 14 amino acids long. CDR3 region: CASRDRSLNGELFF. The DNA of the CDR3 is TGTGCCAGCAGGGACAGGAGCCTCAACGGGGAGCTGTTTTTT.

The gene calls are TRBV28 and TRBJ1-1; D gene ambiguous. Germline CDR1 is MDHEN and CDR2 is SYDVKM. This CDR3 is built from 11 residues. Trimming removed 10 bases from V and 1 base from J, with 7 bases in between. The CDR3 sequence is CATYSNTEAFF. The CDR3 nucleotides read TGTGCCACCTATTCGAACACTGAAGCTTTCTTT.

The V and J genes are TRBV27 and TRBJ1-1; the D is unclear. Germline CDR1 MNHEY, CDR2 SMNVEV (reference sequence). This CDR3 is 15 amino acids long. Trimming shortened V by 0 bases and J by 4 bases, and 12 bases separated the two germline ends. CDR3 coding DNA: TGTGCCAGCAGTTTATCGATAGGGTCAGCCACTGAAGCTTTCTTT. Its translation: CASSLSIGSATEAFF.

V usage is TRBV4-1 and J usage is TRBJ1-1, with D unclear. Per the germline V gene, CDR1 is MGHRA and CDR2 is YSYEKL. V lost 1 base, J lost 0 bases, and 9 bases lay in between. There are 15 residues in the CDR3. The CDR3 DNA reads as TGCGCCAGCAGCCAAGTCCGGGCCATGAACACTGAAGCTTTCTTT. This codes for CASSQVRAMNTEAFF.

The chain combines TRBV7-2 with TRBJ2-1; the D gene is possibly TRBD2 (6 bases). From germline, CDR1 is SGHTA and CDR2 FQGNSA. V lost 6 bases and J 4 bases, leaving 19 bases between the germline ends. The CDR3 loop spans 16 amino acids. CDR3 region: CASRQAAVAVYNEQFF. The CDR3 coding sequence is TGTGCCAGCAGACAAGCGGCGGTAGCGGTATACAATGAGCAGTTCTTC.

The chain links TRBV27 to TRBJ1-5; a weak D match, TRBD1 (5 bases). This CDR3 comprises 14 residues. CDR1 and CDR2 (germline): MNHEY, SMNVEV (reference sequence). Trimming removed 9 bases at V and 3 bases at J, with 15 bases between. The CDR3 reads CASALGGVNQPQHF. In DNA, the CDR3 is TGTGCCAGTGCCCTGGGGGGGGTCAATCAGCCCCAGCATTTT.

The CDR3: CAWTLLEGSEQYF. In nucleotides, the CDR3 is TGTGCCTGGACGTTATTGGAGGGGTCGGAGCAGTACTTC. This chain connects TRBV30 to TRBJ2-7; TRBD2 might be the D (6 bases). CDR3 length: 13 residues. CDR1 is GTSNPN, CDR2 SVGIG, per germline (reference sequence). V lost 4 bases and J 7 bases, leaving 17 bases between the germline ends.

The chain links TRBV6-5 to TRBJ1-2; D gene ambiguous. CDR3 length: 15 amino acids. Germline lookup yields CDR1 MNHEY and CDR2 SVGAGI. With 4 bases removed from V and 3 bases from J, the gap between germline ends came to 15 bases. CDR3 in DNA: TGTGCCAGCAGTTTTTCAGCTGAGGGCCACTATGGCTACACCTTC. It is translated as CASSFSAEGHYGYTF.

In its sample, this clone was seen a few times. The rearrangement links TRBV6-1 to TRBJ1-5; perhaps TRBD1 as D (5 bases). The CDR3 consists of 15 residues. Germline CDR1 is MNHNS and CDR2 is SASEGT. Trimming stripped 7 bases from V and 1 base from J, with 14 bases between. CDR3 in DNA: TGTGCCAGCAACCCGAAGGGGTTGAGCAATCAGCCCCAGCATTTT. It yields the protein CASNPKGLSNQPQHF.

The gene calls are TRBV7-2 and TRBJ1-3; no clear D gene. From germline, CDR1 is SGHTA and CDR2 FQGNSA. V lost 4 bases and J 4 bases, leaving 14 bases between the germline ends. The CDR3 is made up of 15 amino acids. The CDR3 nucleotides read TGTGCCAGCAGCTCCAGCCCGGGCTCCGGAAACACCATATATTTT. Amino acid sequence: CASSSSPGSGNTIYF.

The chain has TRBV28 and TRBJ1-2; no definite D call. CDR1 MDHEN and CDR2 SYDVKM come from the germline V gene. This CDR3 is 14 amino acids long. V was clipped by 1 base and J by 7 bases, with 13 bases between them. The CDR3 DNA follows: TGTGCCAGCAGTTTATTCATAGCGGGCGCTGGCTACACCTTC. Protein: CASSLFIAGAGYTF.

CDR3 DNA: TGTGCCAGCAGCCAAGATATTGATACGCAGTATTTT. It yields the protein CASSQDIDTQYF. The rearrangement joins TRBV4-2 to TRBJ2-3; D call uncertain. Germline V gene data show CDR1 as LGHNA and CDR2 as YNFKEQ. The CDR3 loop spans 12 amino acids. V gave up 0 bases and J gave up 6 bases, with 4 bases separating them.

The rearrangement uses TRBV5-6 and TRBJ2-7; D gene uncertain. The CDR3 is made up of 15 amino acids. Germline V gene sequence: CDR1 SGHDT, CDR2 YYEEEE. V dropped 0 bases and J dropped 4 bases, with 14 bases sitting between them. In DNA form, the CDR3 reads TGTGCCAGCAGCTTGGGGGGTAGGCTCGATTACGAGCAGTACTTC. This gives the protein CASSLGGRLDYEQYF.

This clone was detected only once. DNA for the CDR3: TGTGCCAGCAGCCCGACCTCAAGCTCCTACAATGAGCAGTTCTTC. Translation: CASSPTSSSYNEQFF. The chain recombines TRBV7-6 with TRBJ2-1; D is uncertain. CDR1 and CDR2 from the germline V gene are SGHVS and FNYEAQ. The CDR3 extends over 15 amino acids. The V end was cut by 5 bases, the J end by 0 bases, with 11 bases between.

The genes are TRBV5-6 and TRBJ2-1; a weak D match, TRBD2 (5 bases). The CDR3 sequence is 12 residues long. Germline values: CDR1 SGHDT, CDR2 YYEEEE. V was clipped by 4 bases and J by 4 bases, with 6 bases between them. This chain's CDR3 is CASSPGYNEQFF. For the CDR3, the DNA is TGTGCCAGCAGCCCGGGGTACAATGAGCAGTTCTTC.

This chain connects TRBV27 to TRBJ2-3, with 13 bases aligning to TRBD2. The CDR3 loop spans 15 amino acids. Looked up from germline, CDR1 is MNHEY and CDR2 is SMNVEV (reference sequence). The trim removed 7 bases at V and 3 bases at J, leaving 4 bases unmatched. The CDR3 sequence: CASKRTSGSTDTQYF. CDR3 in DNA: TGTGCCAGCAAGCGGACTAGCGGGAGTACAGATACGCAGTATTTT.

The chain combines TRBV30 with TRBJ2-5, with TRBD1 matching over 7 bases. The last part of the DNA fits TRBJ2-7 better; the J call may be wrong. Germline CDR1 is GTSNPN and CDR2 is SVGIG (reference sequence). CDR3 length equals 14 residues. This chain's CDR3 is CASIHRGPLYEQYF. In nucleotides, the CDR3 is TGTGCCTCCATCCACAGGGGTCCTCTCTACGAGCAGTACTTC.

CDR3 coding DNA: TGTGCCATCAGCCGGGGAGGGCCTGGGGACGAGCAGTACTTC. Its protein is CAISRGGPGDEQYF. The gene calls are TRBV6-1 and TRBJ2-7, with 7 bases aligning to TRBD2. J gave up 5 bases and V 10 bases, and 14 bases lay outside the gene matches. The CDR3 has 14 amino acids. Germline loops: CDR1 MNHNS, CDR2 SASEGT.

This clone was seen repeatedly, ten times or more. The rearrangement uses TRBV4-2 and TRBJ1-1, with D possibly TRBD1 on 5 matching bases. This CDR3 is built from 15 residues. Trimming removed 6 bases at V and 4 bases at J, with 18 bases between. Germline V gives CDR1 LGHNA, CDR2 YNFKEQ. The CDR3 sequence: CASSTGGEGFTEAFF. CDR3 nucleotide sequence: TGTGCCAGCAGTACCGGGGGGGAGGGGTTCACTGAAGCTTTCTTT.

The genes are TRBV7-9 and TRBJ2-1; 7 bases fit TRBD1. V shed 5 bases and J 2 bases; nucleotides not matched to a gene: 6. CDR3 length equals 15 residues. Germline assignment: CDR1 SEHNR and CDR2 FQNEAQ (reference sequence). The CDR3 region is CASSPWTGPYNEQFF. For the CDR3, the DNA is TGTGCCAGCAGCCCCTGGACAGGCCCCTACAATGAGCAGTTCTTC.

V usage is TRBV7-9 and J usage is TRBJ2-7, with 7 bases lining up with TRBD1. V shed 5 bases, J shed 5 bases, and the junction held 9 bases outside the gene matches. The germline V gene has CDR1 SEHNR and CDR2 FQNEAQ (reference sequence). The length of the CDR3 is 14 residues. CDR3 in DNA: TGTGCCAGCAGCGCTCCTGAACAGGGGAACGAGCAGTACTTC. Residues: CASSAPEQGNEQYF.